A single sample is the source of the 32 T cell receptor beta chains below, sequenced in a study of cytomegalovirus exposure and HLA in healthy donors. The PCR had 60 Vbeta and 13 Jbeta primers. Assay used: immunoSEQ multiplex PCR; TCRdb lists only in-frame clones, some missing. The profile shows about 140,000 clones, almost 85% of them singletons. The sample taken for sequencing was PBMCs. These receptors originate from a man aged 30 to 45 in good health and CMV-seropositive.

The V call is TRBV7-2, the J call TRBJ2-5; 8 nucleotides agree with TRBD2. There are 14 residues in the CDR3. Per the germline V gene, CDR1 is SGHTA and CDR2 is FQGNSA. The trim removed 1 base at V and 2 bases at J, leaving 0 bases unmatched. CDR3 nucleotide sequence: TGTGCCAGCAGCTTAGGCGGGGGGCAAGAGACCCAGTACTTC. It codes for CASSLGGGQETQYF.

J is TRBJ1-4 and V is TRBV19, with D perhaps TRBD1 (6 bases). The germline V gene has CDR1 LNHDA and CDR2 SQIVND (reference sequence). Trimming removed 4 bases at V and 3 bases at J, with 15 bases between. CDR3 size: 16 residues. The CDR3 loop is CASSNLGGGPNEKLFF. Here the CDR3 DNA reads TGTGCCAGTAGTAACCTCGGGGGGGGCCCTAATGAAAAACTGTTTTTT.

The V gene is TRBV27, the J gene TRBJ2-7, with TRBD2 identical over 11 bases. CDR3 length: 15 amino acids. The germline V gene encodes CDR1 MNHEY and CDR2 SMNVEV (reference sequence). V dropped 5 bases and J dropped 5; count of bases not matched to a gene: 8. CDR3 residues: CASSRGTSGGDEQYF. CDR3 sequence (DNA): TGTGCCAGCAGTAGAGGGACTAGCGGAGGCGACGAGCAGTACTTC.

The chain employs TRBV4-2 and TRBJ2-3, with D possibly matching TRBD2 (7 bases). This CDR3 comprises 17 residues. Germline V gene sequence: CDR1 LGHNA, CDR2 YNFKEQ. The V gene lost 0 bases and the J gene lost 1 base, with 14 bases spanning the gap. CDR3 bases: TGTGCCAGCAGCCAAGATTATGGGGGGGGCCGCACAGATACGCAGTATTTT. Translation: CASSQDYGGGRTDTQYF.

The J gene is TRBJ2-7, the V gene TRBV28; 7 nucleotides match TRBD1. Germline CDR1 reads MDHEN; CDR2 reads SYDVKM. Trimming removed 10 bases from V and 2 bases from J; junction bases left unmatched: 5. The CDR3 spans 12 residues. CDR3 sequence: CAIQTGTYEQYF. CDR3 DNA: TGTGCCATACAGACAGGGACCTACGAGCAGTACTTC.

J is TRBJ2-7 and V is TRBV14; 7 bases are shared with TRBD1. CDR1 and CDR2 (germline): SGHDN, FVKESK. Unmatched junction bases numbered 8, after V lost 4 bases and J lost 2 bases. The CDR3 contains 15 residues. The CDR3 reads CASSPLWTGPYEQYF. The DNA of the CDR3 is TGTGCCAGCAGCCCCCTGTGGACAGGACCCTACGAGCAGTACTTC.

The V gene is TRBV7-9, the J gene TRBJ2-3; TRBD2 aligns across 13 bases. V gave up 5 bases and J gave up 0 bases; unmatched junction bases: 11. Germline V lookup: CDR1 SEHNR, CDR2 FQNEAQ (reference sequence). The CDR3 has 19 amino acids. The CDR3 nucleotides are TGTGCCAGCAGCCAACTAGGGACTAGCGGGGAGCGTAGCACAGATACGCAGTATTTT. Its translation is CASSQLGTSGERSTDTQYF. Looking up the rest from reference TRBV7-9 and TRBJ2-3 gives the full variable domain: DTGVSQNPRHKITKRGQNVTFRCDPISEHNRLYWYRQTLGQGPEFLTYFQNEAQLEKSRLLSDRFSAERPKGSFSTLEIQRTEQGDSAMYLCASSQLGTSGERSTDTQYFGPGTRLTVL.

V usage is TRBV21-1 and J usage is TRBJ1-5; the tabulated D call, TRBD1, remains unverified against the DNA. TRBV21-1 corresponds to a pseudogene. The CDR3 length is 16 residues. The CDR3 nucleotides are TGTGCCAGCAGCAAAGGGCCAGATTATAACAATCAGCCCCAGCATTTT. Amino acids: CASSKGPDYNNQPQHF.

CDR3 nucleotides: TGTGCCAGCCTAGGACCAGGGGGAATCACCGGGGAGCTGTTTTTT. This gives the protein CASLGPGGITGELFF. V and J are TRBV28 and TRBJ2-2; the match to TRBD1 covers 7 bases. V gave up 8 bases and J gave up 4 bases; unmatched junction bases: 10. Germline CDR1 MDHEN, CDR2 SYDVKM. The CDR3 spans 15 residues.

The CDR3 DNA sequence: TGTGCCAGCATCCGAAGTGGGCGGGGAACAGGGGTTTGGACCCAGCATTTT. This encodes CASIRSGRGTGVWTQHF. The genes are TRBV28 and TRBJ1-5; 7 nucleotides match TRBD1. Germline V gene data show CDR1 as MDHEN and CDR2 as SYDVKM. This CDR3 spans 17 amino acids. The ends lost 7 bases at V and 11 bases at J; junction bases unmatched: 23.

This sequence joins TRBV6-5 and TRBJ2-7; unclear D gene. The CDR3 has 14 amino acids. Trimming left V 2 bases short and J 2 bases short, with 10 bases between. Germline loops: CDR1 MNHEY, CDR2 SVGAGI. The CDR3 nucleotides are TGTGCCAGCAGTTACAGCAGGCCGACCTACGAGCAGTACTTC. It is translated as CASSYSRPTYEQYF.

The genes are TRBV28 and TRBJ2-3; 7 nucleotides agree with TRBD1. Germline-derived CDR1 and CDR2 are MDHEN and SYDVKM. V shed 5 bases, J shed 3 bases, and the junction held 8 bases outside the gene matches. The CDR3 loop spans 15 amino acids. The CDR3 DNA reads TGTGCCAGCAGTGCTACGACAGGGAATACAGATACGCAGTATTTT. Its translation is CASSATTGNTDTQYF.

The rearrangement links TRBV7-3 to TRBJ2-1; D is unclear. Germline loops: CDR1 SGHTA, CDR2 FQGTGA. V lost 2 bases and J 4 bases, leaving 6 bases between the germline ends. The CDR3 has 13 residues. CDR3 coding DNA: TGTGCCAGCAGCTTAGAACTATACAATGAGCAGTTCTTC. The encoded protein is CASSLELYNEQFF.

In regard to this clone: Different DNA sequences within this sample yield the same CDR3. CDR3 sequence (DNA): TGTGCCAGCAGTCCGACAGTGACTTCTTACGAGCAGTACTTC. Residues: CASSPTVTSYEQYF. The chain joins TRBV27 to TRBJ2-7; D may be TRBD1 (5 bases). The CDR3 contains 14 residues. V was trimmed by 5 bases and J by 4 bases, leaving 15 bases between them. Germline V gene sequence: CDR1 MNHEY, CDR2 SMNVEV (reference sequence).

The V call is TRBV6-5, the J call TRBJ2-3; TRBD2 matches 7 bases. The junction had 13 bases not matched to a gene; V was cut back by 6 bases and J by 10 bases. The germline V gene encodes CDR1 MNHEY and CDR2 SVGAGI. The CDR3 is made up of 14 amino acids. The CDR3 DNA reads as TGTGCCAGCAGGAGCGGGGCGGGTACTAGGCCGCAGTATTTT. This gives the protein CASRSGAGTRPQYF.

This rearrangement joins TRBV28 to TRBJ1-2; TRBD1 agrees at 8 bases. Germline V gene sequence: CDR1 MDHEN, CDR2 SYDVKM. V lost 7 bases, J lost 3 bases, and 4 bases stayed unmatched. CDR3 size: 13 residues. As DNA, the CDR3 is TGTGCCAGCATCACAGGGGGTGACTATGGCTACACCTTC. It yields the protein CASITGGDYGYTF.

A single count supports this clone. The rearrangement joins TRBV6-5 to TRBJ2-3; D is possibly TRBD2 (5 bases). The V gene lost 4 bases and the J gene lost 4 bases, with 15 bases spanning the gap. Germline V gene sequence: CDR1 MNHEY, CDR2 SVGAGI. CDR3 length: 15 amino acids. The CDR3: CASSFRPTGADTQYF. Written as DNA, the CDR3 is TGTGCCAGCAGTTTCCGACCGACCGGGGCAGATACGCAGTATTTT.

Here the CDR3 DNA reads TGTGCCAGCTCATTTTCCGGGACAGGGTCGCGGGAGCAGTACTTC. Encoded protein: CASSFSGTGSREQYF. The chain links TRBV18 to TRBJ2-7; 9 nucleotides line up with TRBD1. The length of the CDR3 is 15 residues. The V gene end was trimmed by 5 bases and the J gene end by 7 bases; junction bases not matched to a gene: 12. Germline V gives CDR1 KGHSH, CDR2 LQKENI.

V is TRBV5-6 and J is TRBJ1-3; TRBD1 matches 10 bases. This CDR3 is built from 16 residues. J lost 4 bases, V lost 1 base, and 5 bases had no gene match. Germline V gives CDR1 SGHDT, CDR2 YYEEEE. The CDR3 DNA is TGTGCCAGCAGCTTGCCGGGACAGGGGTTCGGAAACACCATATATTTT. Protein sequence: CASSLPGQGFGNTIYF.

This clone was detected only once. V is TRBV6-1 and J is TRBJ2-7; 11 nucleotides align to TRBD1. Germline CDR1 MNHNS, CDR2 SASEGT. Trimming cost V 7 bases and J 4 bases; bases outside gene matches: 6. This CDR3 is built from 14 residues. This chain's CDR3 is CASTTGQGVYEQYF. CDR3 nucleotides: TGTGCCAGCACCACGGGACAGGGGGTTTACGAGCAGTACTTC.

In its sample, this clone was seen a few times. The chain is built from TRBV7-9 and TRBJ1-6; 7 positions match TRBD1. This CDR3 has 14 amino acids. Trimming took 5 bases from V and 8 from J; bases not matched to a gene: 6. Germline V gives CDR1 SEHNR, CDR2 FQNEAQ (reference sequence). This CDR3 reads CASSQQGDHSPLHF. The CDR3 nucleotides read TGTGCCAGCAGCCAGCAGGGGGACCATTCACCCCTCCACTTT.

V and J are TRBV11-2 and TRBJ2-1, with TRBD2 matching 10 bases. The germline V gene encodes CDR1 SGHAT and CDR2 FQNNGV. This CDR3 spans 16 amino acids. V lost 3 bases and J lost 2; bases outside the gene matches: 4. The DNA for the CDR3 is TGTGCCAGCAGCTTTCTTAGCGGGGGGACCTACAATGAGCAGTTCTTC. As protein: CASSFLSGGTYNEQFF.

The V gene is TRBV21-1, the J gene TRBJ1-5. TRBV21-1 is tagged as a pseudogene. The CDR3 is 15 amino acids. This chain's CDR3 is CASSKGRGASQPQHF. The CDR3, as DNA: TGTGCCAGCAGCAAAGGGCGGGGGGCGTCTCAGCCCCAGCATTTT.

V and J are TRBV19 and TRBJ1-4, with 7 bases lining up with TRBD1. The CDR3 contains 15 residues. V was clipped by 6 bases and J by 3 bases; unmatched bases: 7. Germline values: CDR1 LNHDA, CDR2 SQIVND (reference sequence). The CDR3 DNA is TGTGCCAGTAGATTCTCAGGGGGACCTAATGAAAAACTGTTTTTT. This encodes CASRFSGGPNEKLFF.

V gene TRBV27 combines with J gene TRBJ2-5, with 7 bases fitting TRBD2. The CDR3 runs 15 residues. Germline CDR1 and CDR2: MNHEY and SMNVEV (reference sequence). The V and J ends lost 4 bases and 2 bases, in that order; junction bases with no gene match: 7. CDR3 DNA sequence: TGTGCCAGCAGTTCGCCAAGGGGAGGGCAAGAGACCCAGTACTTC. It is translated as CASSSPRGGQETQYF.

The chain recombines TRBV5-1 with TRBJ2-1; 8 nucleotides align to TRBD2. After removal of 2 bases from V and 1 base from J, the junction contained 2 bases not matched to a gene. Germline V gene data show CDR1 as SGHRS and CDR2 as YFSETQ. This CDR3 has 15 amino acids. CDR3 region: CASSLLAESYNEQFF. The CDR3, as DNA: TGCGCCAGCAGCTTACTAGCGGAATCCTACAATGAGCAGTTCTTC. The whole variable domain, filled in from reference TRBV5-1 and TRBJ2-1, reads KAGVTQTPRYLIKTRGQQVTLSCSPISGHRSVSWYQQTPGQGLQFLFEYFSETQRNKGNFPGRFSGRQFSNSRSEMNVSTLELGDSALYLCASSLLAESYNEQFFGPGTRLTVL.

The gene calls are TRBV7-7 and TRBJ1-5; D may be TRBD1 (5 bases). CDR1 and CDR2 (germline): SSHAT, FNYEAQ (reference sequence). V gave up 0 bases and J gave up 0 bases, with 9 bases separating them. The CDR3 runs 16 residues. CDR3: CASSLALTASNQPQHF. CDR3 nucleotides: TGTGCCAGCAGCTTAGCTTTGACAGCTAGCAATCAGCCCCAGCATTTT.

This chain connects TRBV13 to TRBJ2-3; D is perhaps TRBD1 (5 bases). Trimming took 4 bases from V and 1 from J, leaving 9 bases between them. CDR3 size: 14 residues. Germline loops: CDR1 PRHDT, CDR2 FYEKMQ (reference sequence). In DNA form, the CDR3 reads TGTGCCAGCAGCTCGACAGTCGGCACAGATACGCAGTATTTT. Its protein product is CASSSTVGTDTQYF.

This chain uses TRBV4-1 with TRBJ1-2, with a weak D call TRBD1 (5 bases). The CDR3 covers 12 residues. Per germline, CDR1 MGHRA and CDR2 YSYEKL. Trimming left V 3 bases short and J 7 bases short, with 9 bases between. CDR3 sequence reads: CASSHPRVGYTF. CDR3 coding DNA: TGCGCCAGCAGCCATCCCAGGGTTGGCTACACCTTC.

V is TRBV7-2 and J is TRBJ1-5; D unclear. CDR1 and CDR2 from the germline V gene are SGHTA and FQGNSA. Deletions cut 5 bases from V and 7 bases from J, with 18 bases between. The CDR3 has 15 amino acids. CDR3 residues: CASSPPSTGGQPQHF. The CDR3, as DNA: TGTGCCAGCAGCCCCCCTTCGACGGGAGGACAGCCCCAGCATTTT. The whole variable domain, remainder taken from reference TRBV7-2 and TRBJ1-5, is GAGVSQSPSNKVTEKGKDVELRCDPISGHTALYWYRQSLGQGLEFLIYFQGNSAPDKSGLPSDRFSAERTGGSVSTLTIQRTQQEDSAVYLCASSPPSTGGQPQHFGDGTRLSIL.

The count of this clone is one. V usage is TRBV5-1 and J usage is TRBJ2-1; D might be TRBD2 (5 bases). Looked up from germline, CDR1 is SGHRS and CDR2 is YFSETQ. The CDR3 has 13 residues. Trimming pared 3 bases from V and 3 bases from J, leaving 7 bases between. The CDR3 DNA reads as TGCGCCAGCAGCTCTGGACTCTACAATGAGCAGTTCTTC. It specifies CASSSGLYNEQFF. Filled out from reference TRBV5-1 and TRBJ2-1, the complete variable domain reads KAGVTQTPRYLIKTRGQQVTLSCSPISGHRSVSWYQQTPGQGLQFLFEYFSETQRNKGNFPGRFSGRQFSNSRSEMNVSTLELGDSALYLCASSSGLYNEQFFGPGTRLTVL.

In this sample, this clone turned up once. This rearrangement joins TRBV5-1 to TRBJ2-7; D might be TRBD2 (6 bases). The CDR3 extends over 14 amino acids. Germline-derived CDR1 and CDR2 are SGHRS and YFSETQ. The V end was cut by 0 bases, the J end by 1 base, with 8 bases between. The CDR3 nucleotides are TGCGCCAGCAGCTTGGCCGGGAGATCCTACGAGCAGTACTTC. Amino acids: CASSLAGRSYEQYF.